What follows describes a single T cell receptor (beta chain). Its antigen is undetermined. Some clones are missing from TCRdb's copy, which holds only in-frame ones; the method was immunoSEQ multiplex PCR. The repertoire holds about 1 million clones, about 74% seen once, with roughly 1.5% in the top ten. The CDR3 has 15 amino acids. Germline V gene data show CDR1 as SGHTA and CDR2 as FQGNSA. After removal of 8 bases from V and 13 bases from J, the junction contained 20 bases not matched to a gene. This entry is derived from a study of shared clonotypes between healthy human individuals. Study-wide results and caveats: Researchers sampled blood only, noting tissue repertoires likely differ. Memory subsets generally showed smaller estimated richness than naive subsets did.

This receptor was taken from a man in his late teens or twenties in good health. V is TRBV7-2 and J is TRBJ2-1, with 7 bases matching TRBD2. Sequenced sample: memory CD4+ T cells sorted from blood. Sample subset: CD45RA-negative fraction. CDR3 nucleotides: TGTGCCAGCGGGCTTCCATCCTTGAAGCGGGAACGTCAGTTCTTC. It codes for CASGLPSLKRERQFF.